These 6 T cell receptor beta chains originate from one sample sequenced in a study of OX40 agonist ivuxolimab in advanced cancers. Generated by immunoSEQ multiplex PCR, the TCRdb table keeps only in-frame clones and is missing some. Among about 98,000 clones listed, roughly 85% were seen once. The sequences come from CD4+ or CD8+ T cells sorted from blood, collected in a trial of the OX40 agonist ivuxolimab. All receptors derive from an adult with an advanced solid tumor such as melanoma, head and neck, liver or kidney cancer.

The chain combines TRBV6-9 with TRBJ2-5; D gene uncertain. The CDR3 is made up of 11 amino acids. Trimming shortened V by 5 bases and J by 3 bases, and 4 bases separated the two germline ends. Germline V lookup: CDR1 MNHGY, CDR2 SVAAGI. This CDR3 is CASSQKETQYF. In DNA, the CDR3 is TGTGCCAGCAGTCAAAAAGAGACCCAGTACTTC.

The chain links TRBV19 to TRBJ2-1, with D possibly matching TRBD1 (6 bases). Trimming removed 6 bases at V and 0 bases at J, with 15 bases between. The CDR3 spans 16 residues. In germline, CDR1 is LNHDA, CDR2 SQIVND (reference sequence). CDR3 bases: TGTGCCAGTAGCAGACAGGTTGGGAGCTCCTACAATGAGCAGTTCTTC. Its protein is CASSRQVGSSYNEQFF. Supplemented by reference TRBV19 and TRBJ2-1, the full variable domain reads DGGITQSPKYLFRKEGQNVTLSCEQNLNHDAMYWYRQDPGQGLRLIYYSQIVNDFQKGDIAEGYSVSREKKESFPLTVTSAQKNPTAFYLCASSRQVGSSYNEQFFGPGTRLTVL.

The chain couples TRBV2 to TRBJ2-2, with D hard to call. Trimming shortened V by 7 bases and J by 2 bases, and 11 bases separated the two germline ends. Per germline, CDR1 SNHLY and CDR2 FYNNEI. The CDR3 is made up of 14 amino acids. CDR3 region: CASKATVNTGELFF. CDR3 DNA sequence: TGTGCCAGCAAGGCGACCGTTAACACCGGGGAGCTGTTTTTT.

V gene TRBV5-1 combines with J gene TRBJ1-2; a possible D gene is TRBD1 (5 bases). This CDR3 is 14 amino acids long. Per germline, CDR1 SGHRS and CDR2 YFSETQ. V was shortened by 0 bases and J by 9 bases, with 15 bases between the two germline ends. The DNA for the CDR3 is TGCGCCAGCAGCTTGGGGCCCCGGGGCGCGAGCTACACCTTC. Protein sequence: CASSLGPRGASYTF.

The V call is TRBV7-2, the J call TRBJ1-1, with 10 bases that match TRBD1. Trimming at V came to 5 bases and at J to 7 bases, leaving 10 bases not matched to a gene. The germline CDR1 and CDR2 sequences are SGHTA and FQGNSA. The CDR3 covers 15 residues. The CDR3 spells CASSRKTGGAGEAFF. CDR3 nucleotides: TGTGCCAGCAGCCGAAAGACAGGGGGCGCGGGTGAAGCTTTCTTT.

The chain has TRBV10-3 and TRBJ2-1; a weak D match, TRBD1 (6 bases). Trimming took 0 bases from V and 13 from J, leaving 10 bases between them. The CDR3 consists of 12 residues. Germline-derived CDR1 and CDR2 are ENHRY and SYGVKD. CDR3 region: CAISESWDIQFF. CDR3 nucleotides: TGTGCCATCAGTGAGTCGTGGGACATTCAGTTCTTC.